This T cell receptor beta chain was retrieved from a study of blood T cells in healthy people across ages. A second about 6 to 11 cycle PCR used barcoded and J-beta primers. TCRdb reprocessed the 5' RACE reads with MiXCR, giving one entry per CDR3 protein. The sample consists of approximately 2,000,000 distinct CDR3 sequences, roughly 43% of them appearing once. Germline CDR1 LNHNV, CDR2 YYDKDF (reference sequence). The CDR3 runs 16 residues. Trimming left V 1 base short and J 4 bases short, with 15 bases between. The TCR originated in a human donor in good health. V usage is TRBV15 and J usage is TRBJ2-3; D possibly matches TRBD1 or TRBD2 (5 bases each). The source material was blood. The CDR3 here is CATSRGRQGVADTQYF. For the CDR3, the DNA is TGTGCCACCAGCAGAGGTCGGCAGGGAGTTGCAGATACGCAGTATTTT.